Here is one T cell receptor beta chain with its context. CDR1 and CDR2 (germline): LNHDA, SQIVND (reference sequence). The CDR3 totals 11 residues. V dropped 4 bases and J dropped 4 bases, with 4 bases sitting between them. Authors' processing steps: Researchers report that nucleated cell counts were estimated from reference gene primer amplification. Repertoires were generated with immunoSEQ multiplex PCR, while TCRdb's copy carries only in-frame clones and drops some. Clone size and the V and J calls come from that table; the DNA yielded D and trimming. The table includes around 400,000 clones, about nine tenths detected once. These data are taken from a study of blood T cell repertoires in COVID-19. Participants spanned ages about 18 to 90 years and resided in 20 to 30 US areas.

The TCR was taken from a woman in her 30s who had recovered from COVID-19. V is TRBV19 and J is TRBJ1-2; D is unresolved. Material: PBMCs or T cells enriched from blood (not recorded which). The CDR3 protein is CASSRLYGYTF. CDR3 nucleotide sequence: TGTGCCAGTAGTAGACTCTATGGCTACACCTTC. Full variable domain (remainder filled in from reference TRBV19 and TRBJ1-2): DGGITQSPKYLFRKEGQNVTLSCEQNLNHDAMYWYRQDPGQGLRLIYYSQIVNDFQKGDIAEGYSVSREKKESFPLTVTSAQKNPTAFYLCASSRLYGYTFGSGTRLTVV.